This T cell receptor beta chain was found in a study of T cell responses to AZD1222 COVID-19 vaccine. Study conclusions and caveats: Clonal diversity may have been underestimated in mostly white British donors. Elevations in Spike-specific TCR breadth and depth followed administration of two AZD1222 doses.

The CDR3 has 16 residues. CDR1 SGHNT and CDR2 YYREEE come from the germline V gene (reference sequence). V lost 4 bases, J lost 0 bases, and 16 bases lay in between. The data were produced by immunoSEQ multiplex PCR, yet TCRdb's version contains in-frame clones alone and is incomplete. The sample contains 150,000 to 200,000 clones, 80% to 90% of which appear only once. In regard to this clone: Its antigen is not identified.

The sequencing here drew on peripheral blood, taken on day 0 of MenACWY control vaccination. This receptor was obtained from an adult in good health. The genes are TRBV5-4 and TRBJ1-1; possible D gene TRBD1, 5 bases. CDR3 nucleotide sequence: TGTGCCAGCAGCCGTAATGGGGCCGGGATGAACACTGAAGCTTTCTTT. As protein: CASSRNGAGMNTEAFF.